These 21 T cell receptor beta chains were all obtained from the same sample, sequenced in a study of blood T cell repertoires in COVID-19. Measured with immunoSEQ multiplex PCR; TCRdb has only the in-frame clones, and not every one. The sample yields approximately 240,000 clones, about 93% seen once. Sequencing was carried out using peripheral blood. These receptors originate from a young man with COVID-19, enrolled during active disease.

As DNA, the CDR3 is TGTGCTAGTGGTTTGGTTCTGCACAGGGGTGGCAATGAGCAGTTCTTC. This translates into CASGLVLHRGGNEQFF. V gene TRBV12-5 combines with J gene TRBJ2-1; 7 bases fit TRBD1. The V gene end was trimmed by 0 bases and the J gene end by 6 bases; junction bases not matched to a gene: 8. The length of the CDR3 is 16 residues. The germline CDR1 and CDR2 sequences are LGHNT and FRNRAP.

The gene calls are TRBV5-1 and TRBJ1-2; D is possibly TRBD1 (6 bases). The CDR3 extends over 17 amino acids. V was trimmed by 0 bases and J by 4 bases, leaving 19 bases between them. Germline V gene lookup returns CDR1 SGHRS and CDR2 YFSETQ. CDR3 sequence: CASSLGRGQSLSYGYTF. The CDR3 nucleotides read TGCGCCAGCAGCTTGGGAAGAGGACAGAGTTTAAGCTATGGCTACACCTTC.

This chain uses TRBV7-7 with TRBJ2-2; D is unresolved. Per the germline V gene, CDR1 is SSHAT and CDR2 is FNYEAQ (reference sequence). The V end was cut by 5 bases, the J end by 5 bases, with 9 bases between. CDR3 length equals 13 residues. The CDR3 loop is CASSRAPTGELFF. The CDR3 DNA is TGTGCCAGCAGCCGAGCCCCAACCGGGGAGCTGTTTTTT.

V gene TRBV6-2 or TRBV6-3 combines with J gene TRBJ2-7; D possibly corresponds to TRBD1 (5 bases). Germline V gene data show CDR1 as MNHEY and CDR2 as SVGEGT. With 4 bases removed from V and 5 bases from J, the gap between germline ends came to 9 bases. CDR3 length equals 12 residues. CDR3 bases: TGTGCCAGCAGTTGGCAGGGTCACGAGCAGTACTTC. Amino acids: CASSWQGHEQYF.

The chain carries TRBV10-3 and TRBJ1-5; 9 bases align to TRBD1. V lost 0 bases and J lost 3; bases outside the gene matches: 3. Germline CDR1 reads ENHRY; CDR2 reads SYGVKD. The CDR3 spans 16 residues. CDR3 nucleotides: TGTGCCATCAGTGAGTCCACAGGGGGCCTCAATCAGCCCCAGCATTTT. This gives the protein CAISESTGGLNQPQHF.

The rearrangement uses TRBV11-2 and TRBJ1-2; maybe TRBD1 (5 bases). The CDR3 has 14 amino acids. V dropped 3 bases and J dropped 4 bases, with 12 bases sitting between them. The germline V gene has CDR1 SGHAT and CDR2 FQNNGV. The CDR3 is CASSLAQGGYGYTF. The CDR3 coding sequence is TGTGCCAGCAGCTTGGCCCAGGGTGGCTATGGCTACACCTTC.

The chain carries TRBV27 and TRBJ1-6; D might be TRBD1 (5 bases). The CDR3 totals 14 residues. The germline V gene has CDR1 MNHEY and CDR2 SMNVEV (reference sequence). Trimming stripped 4 bases from V and 14 bases from J, with 18 bases between. The chain's CDR3 is CASSSTRAGVSLHF. The DNA of the CDR3 is TGTGCCAGCAGTTCCACCCGGGCGGGGGTCTCCCTCCACTTT.

This rearrangement joins TRBV24-1 to TRBJ1-5; TRBD1 aligns across 7 bases. Trimming took 4 bases from V and 0 from J; bases not matched to a gene: 8. The germline V gene has CDR1 KGHDR and CDR2 SFDVKD. The CDR3 has 17 amino acids. This CDR3 is CATSDGTELYSNQPQHF. The CDR3 nucleotides read TGTGCCACCAGTGACGGGACAGAACTCTATAGCAATCAGCCCCAGCATTTT.

V gene TRBV19 combines with J gene TRBJ1-6; D might be TRBD1 (6 bases). The CDR3 length is 15 residues. The germline V gene has CDR1 LNHDA and CDR2 SQIVND (reference sequence). V dropped 4 bases and J dropped 7 bases, with 14 bases sitting between them. Written as DNA, the CDR3 is TGTGCCAGTAGTAGGGGCCAGGGGATAAATTCACCCCTCCACTTT. Its protein product is CASSRGQGINSPLHF.

V is TRBV19 and J is TRBJ1-2; 8 positions match TRBD1. CDR1 is LNHDA, CDR2 SQIVND, per germline (reference sequence). CDR3 length: 16 amino acids. V lost 4 bases, J lost 3 bases, and 10 bases stayed unmatched. The CDR3: CASSTRGGGQDYGYTF. The CDR3, as DNA: TGTGCCAGTAGTACTAGGGGCGGGGGACAGGACTATGGCTACACCTTC.

The chain carries TRBV6-6 and TRBJ1-1; no clear D gene. V was cut by 6 bases and J by 3 bases, with 8 bases left in between. CDR3 length: 12 residues. Looked up from germline, CDR1 is MNHNY and CDR2 is SVGAGI (reference sequence). In DNA form, the CDR3 reads TGTGCCAGCAGACACCCCGACACTGAAGCTTTCTTT. This translates into CASRHPDTEAFF.

This chain connects TRBV11-3 to TRBJ2-1, with 7 bases fitting TRBD2. V was pared by 1 base and J by 3 bases, with 3 bases of the junction left unmatched. The CDR3 covers 15 residues. Per the germline V gene, CDR1 is SGHNT and CDR2 is YENEEA. The CDR3 sequence: CASSLVGGSYNEQFF. CDR3 DNA sequence: TGTGCCAGCAGCTTAGTCGGGGGGAGCTACAATGAGCAGTTCTTC.

The chain is built from TRBV5-5 and TRBJ2-3, with 8 nucleotides matching TRBD1. The trim removed 4 bases at V and 0 bases at J, leaving 4 bases unmatched. Germline V gives CDR1 SGHKS, CDR2 YYEKEE (reference sequence). The CDR3 sequence is 15 residues long. CDR3 in amino acids: CASSAGTGSTDTQYF. The CDR3 DNA is TGTGCCAGCAGCGCCGGGACAGGAAGCACAGATACGCAGTATTTT.

This clone appeared a single time. The chain recombines TRBV6-1 with TRBJ1-1; 9 bases align to TRBD1. The germline CDR1 and CDR2 sequences are MNHNS and SASEGT. The CDR3 length is 14 residues. The CDR3 loop is CVASMGQGRTEAFF. CDR3 DNA sequence: TGTGTCGCGTCCATGGGACAGGGACGAACTGAAGCTTTCTTT.

V is TRBV19 and J is TRBJ1-1, with TRBD1 matching 8 bases. V lost 3 bases and J lost 4; bases outside the gene matches: 10. Germline CDR1 and CDR2: LNHDA and SQIVND (reference sequence). The CDR3 extends over 16 amino acids. CDR3 protein: CASSIRAGGIITEAFF. The CDR3 nucleotides read TGTGCCAGTAGTATTCGGGCAGGGGGCATTATCACTGAAGCTTTCTTT.

J is TRBJ1-4 and V is TRBV7-9; D possibly corresponds to TRBD1 (6 bases). Germline V gene data show CDR1 as SEHNR and CDR2 as FQNEAQ (reference sequence). V was cut by 5 bases and J by 7 bases, with 17 bases left in between. The CDR3 loop spans 15 amino acids. CDR3 in DNA: TGTGCCAGCAGCACGAACCCCCCCAGGGGTGAAAAACTGTTTTTT. Residues: CASSTNPPRGEKLFF. Full variable domain (rest looked up from reference TRBV7-9 and TRBJ1-4): DTGVSQNPRHKITKRGQNVTFRCDPISEHNRLYWYRQTLGQGPEFLTYFQNEAQLEKSRLLSDRFSAERPKGSFSTLEIQRTEQGDSAMYLCASSTNPPRGEKLFFGSGTQLSVL.

The genes are TRBV5-1 and TRBJ1-5; 9 nucleotides line up with TRBD1. V lost 4 bases, J lost 6 bases, and 5 bases stayed unmatched. CDR1 and CDR2 (germline): SGHRS, YFSETQ. This CDR3 has 14 amino acids. The CDR3 DNA sequence: TGCGCCAGCAGCGTTGGGACAGGGAGTCAGCCCCAGCATTTT. This gives the protein CASSVGTGSQPQHF. Complete variable domain (other parts from reference TRBV5-1 and TRBJ1-5): KAGVTQTPRYLIKTRGQQVTLSCSPISGHRSVSWYQQTPGQGLQFLFEYFSETQRNKGNFPGRFSGRQFSNSRSEMNVSTLELGDSALYLCASSVGTGSQPQHFGDGTRLSIL.

This rearrangement joins TRBV7-2 to TRBJ2-5; D may be TRBD2 (6 bases). V lost 2 bases, J lost 2 bases, and 24 bases lay in between. Germline V gene data show CDR1 as SGHTA and CDR2 as FQGNSA. The CDR3 has 19 amino acids. CDR3 sequence reads: CASSLRGTLIGINQETQYF. As DNA, the CDR3 is TGTGCCAGCAGCTTAAGAGGGACTCTTATAGGGATTAATCAAGAGACCCAGTACTTC.

The chain combines TRBV9 with TRBJ1-2, with 11 bases matching TRBD1. V lost 3 bases to trimming and J lost 8 bases; unmatched junction nucleotides: 6. The length of the CDR3 is 14 residues. CDR1 and CDR2 (germline): SGDLS, YYNGEE. CDR3 in DNA: TGTGCCAGCAGCGCCGGACAGGGGGCGCCCGGCTACACCTTC. Residues: CASSAGQGAPGYTF.

The V and J genes are TRBV27 and TRBJ2-5, with 7 bases that match TRBD1. In germline, CDR1 is MNHEY, CDR2 SMNVEV (reference sequence). The CDR3 has 13 amino acids. V dropped 5 bases and J dropped 5; count of bases not matched to a gene: 5. CDR3 DNA: TGTGCCAGCAGTAAAAGGGGGCTCGAGACCCAGTACTTC. Protein product: CASSKRGLETQYF.

This chain uses TRBV5-4 with TRBJ2-7, with TRBD2 matching over 9 bases. The CDR3 has 14 residues. The germline V gene encodes CDR1 SGHNT and CDR2 YYREEE (reference sequence). The V and J ends lost 2 bases and 2 bases, in that order; junction bases with no gene match: 2. The CDR3 DNA sequence: TGTGCCAGCAGCTTAGCGGGGGGAGCCTACGAGCAGTACTTC. Its protein product is CASSLAGGAYEQYF.